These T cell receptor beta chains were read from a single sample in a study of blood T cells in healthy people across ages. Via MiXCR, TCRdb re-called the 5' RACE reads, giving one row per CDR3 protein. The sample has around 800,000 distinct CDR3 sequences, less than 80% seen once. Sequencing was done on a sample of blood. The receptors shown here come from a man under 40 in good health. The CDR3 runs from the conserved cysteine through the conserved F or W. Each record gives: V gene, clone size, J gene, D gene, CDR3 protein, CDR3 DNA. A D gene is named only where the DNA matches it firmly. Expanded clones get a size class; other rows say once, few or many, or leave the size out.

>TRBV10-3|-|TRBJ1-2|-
CAISDRFPGYTF
TGTGCCATCAGTGATAGGTTTCCTGGCTACACCTTC
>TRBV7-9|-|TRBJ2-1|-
CASSNRDALGFF
TGTGCCAGCAGCAATCGGGACGCCCTAGGGTTCTTC
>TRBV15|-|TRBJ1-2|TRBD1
CATSSGGQGVRYGYTF
TGTGCCACCAGCAGCGGCGGACAGGGGGTCCGGTATGGCTACACCTTC
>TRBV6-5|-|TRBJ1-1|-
CASSYSLGFAEAFF
TGTGCCAGCAGTTACTCCCTGGGATTTGCTGAAGCTTTCTTT
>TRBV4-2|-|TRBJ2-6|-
CASSPRQSGANVLTF
TGTGCCAGCAGCCCCCGACAGTCTGGGGCCAACGTCCTGACTTTC
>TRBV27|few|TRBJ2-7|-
CASSLSASHEQYF
TGTGCCAGCAGTTTATCGGCCAGCCACGAGCAGTACTTC
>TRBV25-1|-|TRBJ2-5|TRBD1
CASSAWTGEKETQYF
TGTGCCAGCAGTGCCTGGACAGGGGAAAAAGAGACCCAGTACTTC
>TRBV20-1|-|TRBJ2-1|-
CSAEGITSYNEQFF
TGCAGTGCGGAAGGGATTACGTCCTACAATGAGCAGTTCTTC
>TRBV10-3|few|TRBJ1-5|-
CAISANNQPQHF
TGTGCCATCAGTGCCAACAATCAGCCCCAGCATTTT
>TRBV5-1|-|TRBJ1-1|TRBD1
CVSSYGTAEAFF
TGCGTCAGCAGCTATGGGACAGCTGAAGCTTTCTTT
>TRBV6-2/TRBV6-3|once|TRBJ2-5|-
CASKGGVETQYF
TGTGCCAGCAAAGGCGGGGTTGAGACCCAGTACTTC
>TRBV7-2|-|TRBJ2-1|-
CASSLGPGAINNEQFF
TGTGCCAGCAGCTTAGGTCCGGGGGCCATCAACAATGAGCAGTTCTTC
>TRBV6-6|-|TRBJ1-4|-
CASRPDSPEKLFF
TGTGCCAGCAGGCCAGATTCCCCCGAAAAACTGTTTTTT
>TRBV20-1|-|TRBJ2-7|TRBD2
CSARVEAGGSYEQYF
TGCAGTGCTAGAGTGGAGGCGGGAGGATCCTACGAGCAGTACTTC
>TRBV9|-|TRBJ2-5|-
CASSSTVGGFGETQYF
TGTGCCAGCAGCTCTACTGTTGGGGGTTTCGGGGAGACCCAGTACTTC
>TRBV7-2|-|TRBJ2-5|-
CANSLARYSSDPGTQYF
TGTGCCAACAGCTTAGCGCGTTACTCGTCTGACCCGGGGACCCAGTACTTC
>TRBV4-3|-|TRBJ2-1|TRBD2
CASSQEPGLGDEQFF
TGCGCCAGCAGCCAGGAGCCGGGACTAGGAGATGAGCAGTTCTTC
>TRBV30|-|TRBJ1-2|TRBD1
CAWSGQGEYGYTF
TGTGCCTGGAGTGGACAGGGGGAATATGGCTACACCTTC
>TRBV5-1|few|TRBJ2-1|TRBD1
CASTGDRPYNEQFF
TGCGCCAGCACTGGGGACAGGCCCTACAATGAGCAGTTCTTC
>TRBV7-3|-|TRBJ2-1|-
CASSFGSGGNEQFF
TGTGCCAGCAGCTTCGGTTCCGGGGGTAATGAGCAGTTCTTC
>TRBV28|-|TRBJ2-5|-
CASSAGQLGPQYF
TGTGCCAGCAGTGCGGGACAGCTTGGGCCCCAGTACTTC
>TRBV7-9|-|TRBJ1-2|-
CASSLDGVNQLFYGYTF
TGTGCCAGCAGCTTAGATGGGGTCAACCAACTCTTCTATGGCTACACCTTC
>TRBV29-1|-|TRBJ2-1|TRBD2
CSVDEGAGVGKEQFF
TGCAGCGTTGACGAGGGAGCGGGAGTCGGCAAGGAGCAGTTCTTC
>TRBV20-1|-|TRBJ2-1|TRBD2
CSARKPGTSTYEQFF
TGCAGTGCTAGAAAGCCCGGGACTAGTACCTATGAGCAGTTCTTC
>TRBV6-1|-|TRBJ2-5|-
CASTESAGYETQYF
TGTGCCAGCACCGAATCAGCAGGGTACGAGACCCAGTACTTC
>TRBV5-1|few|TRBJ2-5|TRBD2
CASSSGLAGAQQETQYF
TGCGCCAGCAGCTCGGGACTAGCGGGGGCGCAACAAGAGACCCAGTACTTC
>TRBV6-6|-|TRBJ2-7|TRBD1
CASGTGPFYEQYF
TGTGCCAGCGGGACAGGGCCTTTCTACGAGCAGTACTTC
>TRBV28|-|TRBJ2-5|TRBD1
CASSDRAGETQYF
TGTGCCAGCAGTGACAGGGCTGGAGAGACCCAGTACTTC
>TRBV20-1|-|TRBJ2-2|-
CSARPERNTGELFF
TGCAGTGCTAGGCCCGAAAGGAACACCGGGGAGCTGTTTTTT
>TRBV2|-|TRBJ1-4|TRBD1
CASSEDRGREKLFF
TGTGCCAGCAGTGAAGACAGGGGTCGGGAAAAACTGTTTTTT
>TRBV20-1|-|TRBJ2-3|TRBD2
CSATPPGLGADTQYF
TGCAGTGCAACTCCCCCGGGACTAGGGGCAGATACGCAGTATTTT
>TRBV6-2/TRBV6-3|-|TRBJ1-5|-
CASSYPPGREGNQPQHF
TGTGCCAGCAGCTACCCACCCGGCAGGGAAGGCAATCAGCCCCAGCATTTT
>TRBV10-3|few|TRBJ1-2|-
CAISAPGAFPYGYTF
TGTGCCATCAGTGCTCCGGGGGCCTTCCCCTATGGCTACACCTTC
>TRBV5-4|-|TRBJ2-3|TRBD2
CASNLAGLAEVDTQYF
TGTGCCAGCAACTTGGCCGGACTAGCGGAAGTAGATACGCAGTATTTT
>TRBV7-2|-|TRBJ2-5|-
CASSCGTRETQYF
TGTGCCAGCAGCTGCGGGACGAGGGAGACCCAGTACTTC
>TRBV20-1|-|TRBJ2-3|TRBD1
CSAFPETGALTDTQYF
TGCAGTGCTTTCCCTGAGACAGGGGCCCTCACAGATACGCAGTATTTT
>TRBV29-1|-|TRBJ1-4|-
CSVVGRGNEKLFF
TGCAGCGTTGTGGGCAGGGGAAATGAAAAACTGTTTTTT
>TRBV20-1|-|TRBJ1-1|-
CSARRGESTEAFF
TGCAGTGCCCGCAGGGGAGAGAGCACTGAAGCTTTCTTT
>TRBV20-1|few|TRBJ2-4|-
CSARAGGSKLQQYF
TGCAGTGCTAGAGCTGGGGGGTCTAAGCTCCAGCAGTACTTC
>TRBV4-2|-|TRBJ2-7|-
CASSQATPYEQYF
TGTGCCAGCAGCCAAGCCACACCATACGAGCAGTACTTC
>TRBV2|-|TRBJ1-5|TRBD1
CASRAWDMGDRDQPQHF
TGTGCCAGTAGGGCGTGGGATATGGGGGACAGAGATCAGCCCCAGCATTTT
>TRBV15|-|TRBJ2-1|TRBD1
CATSRDRGPGQGRNEQFF
TGTGCCACCAGCAGAGATCGTGGGCCGGGACAGGGCCGGAATGAGCAGTTCTTC
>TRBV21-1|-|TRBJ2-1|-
CASSRDSKFF
TGTGCCAGCAGCCGGGACTCCAAGTTCTTC
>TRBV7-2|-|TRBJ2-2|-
CASSLGQPMNTGELFF
TGTGCCAGCAGCTTAGGACAGCCCATGAACACCGGGGAGCTGTTTTTT
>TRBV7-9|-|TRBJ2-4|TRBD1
CASSPRQGKAKNIQYF
TGTGCCAGCAGCCCCCGACAGGGAAAGGCCAAGAACATTCAGTACTTC
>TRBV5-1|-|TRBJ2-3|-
CASSLAVAVGTDTQYF
TGCGCCAGTAGCTTGGCTGTGGCGGTGGGCACAGATACGCAGTATTTT
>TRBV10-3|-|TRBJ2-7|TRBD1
CAISVDSGTGGSRGQYF
TGTGCCATCAGTGTAGACTCCGGGACAGGGGGCTCGCGGGGACAGTACTTC
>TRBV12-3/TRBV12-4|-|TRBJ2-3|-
CASSRELGDTQYF
TGTGCCAGCAGCAGAGAACTGGGAGATACGCAGTATTTT
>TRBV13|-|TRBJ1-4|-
CASSSQGQSGGLREKLFF
TGTGCCAGCAGCTCTCAGGGTCAATCTGGGGGGCTTAGGGAAAAACTGTTTTTT
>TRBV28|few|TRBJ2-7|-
CASGTGQTTYEQYF
TGTGCCAGTGGAACGGGACAAACAACCTACGAGCAGTACTTC
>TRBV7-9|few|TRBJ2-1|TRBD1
CASSSWTGAAYNEQFF
TGTGCCAGCAGCTCCTGGACAGGGGCGGCCTACAATGAGCAGTTCTTC
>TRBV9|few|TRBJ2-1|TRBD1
CASSVGGGLGNEQFF
TGTGCCAGCAGCGTAGGAGGGGGCCTAGGCAATGAGCAGTTCTTC
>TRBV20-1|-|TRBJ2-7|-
CSASEQYF
TGCAGTGCTAGCGAGCAGTACTTC